This T cell receptor beta chain was recorded in a study of cytomegalovirus exposure and HLA in healthy donors. Points from the study as a whole: The study flagged some 170 TCR beta chains as cytomegalovirus-associated. Rates of TCR association differed by HLA locus in a later analysis, with DRB1 highest and HLA-C lowest. Analysis was performed later, and it showed HLA-associated TCR beta chains to be more clonally expanded than equally common others.

Nominal health characterized the donors when sampled, though unrecorded immune exposures were likely. As regards this clone: The antigen remains undetermined.

This CDR3 contains 13 residues. The V gene's germline CDR1 is MNHNS and CDR2 SASEGT. V dropped 6 bases and J dropped 3 bases, with 11 bases sitting between them. Amplification used 60 Vbeta primers and 13 Jbeta primers. Produced via immunoSEQ multiplex PCR; TCRdb's table is partial and in-frame only. The table has around 150,000 clones, 65% to 80% seen once. The sample consisted of PBMCs. This clonotype was sampled from a man in his forties in good health and CMV-seropositive. The rearrangement joins TRBV6-1 to TRBJ1-1; D unclear. The CDR3 DNA is TGTGCCAGCAGGAGCGACGGCTACACTGAAGCTTTCTTT. Its translation: CASRSDGYTEAFF.